Sequencing of this T cell receptor beta chain was carried out in a study of cytomegalovirus exposure and HLA in healthy donors. About this clone itself: Its antigen is unidentified.

With 60 Vbeta and 13 Jbeta primers, the PCR was carried out. The repertoire was sequenced with immunoSEQ multiplex PCR; TCRdb's copy has only in-frame clones and lacks some. The sample has about 57,000 clones, around four fifths seen once; the top ten hold roughly 3%. Study-level findings and limits: Sequencing had likely introduced a cluster of highly shared sequence variants as an artifact.

Sequences were obtained from PBMCs. The TCR originated in a woman aged 25-40 years in good health and CMV-seronegative.

The CDR3 region is CASSLDWGQGASGANVLTF. As DNA, the CDR3 is TGCGCCAGCAGCTTGGACTGGGGACAGGGGGCCTCTGGGGCCAACGTCCTGACTTTC. This rearrangement joins TRBV5-1 to TRBJ2-6, with 12 bases identical to TRBD1. V trimming: 0 bases; J trimming: 0 bases; junction bases outside the gene matches: 4. The CDR3 loop spans 19 amino acids. Germline assignment: CDR1 SGHRS and CDR2 YFSETQ.